These 16 T cell receptor beta chains share one sample of origin, sequenced in a study of graft-versus-host responses after intestinal transplantation. The protocol was immunoSEQ multiplex PCR, while the TCRdb copy is restricted to in-frame clones and leaves out a portion. The sample has around 110,000 clones; approximately 93% are singletons. These TCRs are of unknown antigen specificity. This material consisted of unstimulated CD8+ T cells sorted from spleen or lymph node cells, taken before transplant. These receptors all stem from a human donor who was the organ donor for an intestinal transplant.

The V gene is TRBV14, the J gene TRBJ2-1; unclear D gene. V was trimmed by 10 bases and J by 8 bases, leaving 12 bases between them. Looked up from germline, CDR1 is SGHDN and CDR2 is FVKESK. This CDR3 has 11 residues. The CDR3 DNA sequence: TGTGCCACCTCTCTGGGCCATGAGCAGTTCTTC. Its translation is CATSLGHEQFF.

The genes are TRBV11-2 and TRBJ1-1, with 7 positions matching TRBD1. In germline, CDR1 is SGHAT, CDR2 FQNNGV. CDR3 length equals 13 residues. The V and J ends lost 4 bases and 1 base, in that order; junction bases with no gene match: 0. CDR3 protein: CASSWTGNTEAFF. The CDR3 nucleotides are TGTGCCAGCAGCTGGACAGGGAACACTGAAGCTTTCTTT.

The CDR3 sequence: CASPVGGKGSPLHF. In DNA, the CDR3 is TGTGCCAGCCCTGTGGGGGGGAAGGGTTCACCCCTCCACTTT. The chain employs TRBV25-1 and TRBJ1-6; D may be TRBD1 (5 bases). Germline CDR1 reads MGHDK; CDR2 reads SYGVNS. Trimming took 8 bases from V and 9 from J, leaving 17 bases between them. This CDR3 has 14 residues.

The chain joins TRBV28 to TRBJ2-3; D may correspond to TRBD1 or TRBD2 (5 bases each). The CDR3 totals 13 residues. Germline V gene lookup returns CDR1 MDHEN and CDR2 SYDVKM. Trimming removed 8 bases from V and 1 base from J, with 10 bases in between. CDR3 protein: CASGGLGTDTQYF. In nucleotides, the CDR3 is TGTGCCAGCGGGGGTTTGGGCACAGATACGCAGTATTTT. The variable domain in full, completed from reference TRBV28 and TRBJ2-3, reads DVKVTQSSRYLVKRTGEKVFLECVQDMDHENMFWYRQDPGLGLRLIYFSYDVKMKEKGDIPEGYSVSREKKERFSLILESASTNQTSMYLCASGGLGTDTQYFGPGTRLTVL.

The rearrangement joins TRBV6-5 to TRBJ2-2, with D hard to call. Trimming took off 2 bases at V and 8 bases at J, with 9 bases between the two ends. This CDR3 has 13 amino acids. From germline, CDR1 is MNHEY and CDR2 SVGAGI. The CDR3, as DNA: TGTGCCAGCAGTTACCACAAAAAAGGGGAGCTGTTTTTT. Amino acids: CASSYHKKGELFF.

The CDR3 is CAISESAAPYEQYF. Here the CDR3 DNA reads TGTGCCATCAGTGAGTCGGCGGCCCCCTACGAGCAGTACTTC. The chain has TRBV10-3 and TRBJ2-7; unclear D gene. V was clipped by 0 bases and J by 2 bases, with 8 bases between them. The CDR3 is made up of 14 amino acids. CDR1 and CDR2 from the germline V gene are ENHRY and SYGVKD.

The chain joins TRBV14 to TRBJ1-3; D is possibly TRBD1 (6 bases). CDR3 length: 17 residues. V dropped 1 base and J dropped 7 bases, with 20 bases sitting between them. Germline CDR1 and CDR2: SGHDN and FVKESK. The CDR3 DNA sequence: TGTGCCAGCAGCCAAGCTTGGGGGCGCCACGGCGGGAACACCATATATTTT. Protein sequence: CASSQAWGRHGGNTIYF. Variable domain in full (rest from reference TRBV14 and TRBJ1-3): EAGVTQFPSHSVIEKGQTVTLRCDPISGHDNLYWYRRVMGKEIKFLLHFVKESKQDESGMPNNRFLAERTGGTYSTLKVQPAELEDSGVYFCASSQAWGRHGGNTIYFGEGSWLTVV.

The rearrangement links TRBV28 to TRBJ2-7, with 8 bases fitting TRBD2. The V and J ends lost 5 bases and 7 bases, in that order; junction bases with no gene match: 16. The CDR3 consists of 16 residues. The germline CDR1 and CDR2 sequences are MDHEN and SYDVKM. As DNA, the CDR3 is TGTGCCAGCAGTCTGGGGGTTACTAGCGGTACCGTGGAGCAGTACTTC. Encoded protein: CASSLGVTSGTVEQYF.

The CDR3 spells CASSQGEGTGYEQYF. CDR3 coding DNA: TGCGCCAGCAGCCAAGGGGAAGGGACGGGGTACGAGCAGTACTTC. The chain links TRBV4-3 to TRBJ2-7, with D perhaps TRBD1 or TRBD2 (5 bases each). The V gene's germline CDR1 is LGHNA and CDR2 YSLEER. This CDR3 is built from 15 residues. Trimming cost V 1 base and J 4 bases, with 14 bases left between them.

V and J are TRBV19 and TRBJ1-4, with D possibly matching TRBD1 (5 bases). Germline V gene sequence: CDR1 LNHDA, CDR2 SQIVND (reference sequence). Trimming cost V 9 bases and J 3 bases, with 11 bases left between them. This CDR3 region has 13 residues. In DNA form, the CDR3 reads TGTGCCAGCGGGGGGTTGCCTAATGAAAAACTGTTTTTT. Protein: CASGGLPNEKLFF.

This sequence joins TRBV2 and TRBJ2-7; 7 positions match TRBD1. The CDR3 runs 14 residues. The V segment lost 6 bases and the J segment 0 bases; nucleotides outside the gene matches: 5. Germline V CDR1 and CDR2: SNHLY, FYNNEI. In DNA form, the CDR3 reads TGTGCCAGCAGCTCCGGGACAGCCTCCTACGAGCAGTACTTC. Protein: CASSSGTASYEQYF.

V gene TRBV5-1 combines with J gene TRBJ2-7, with TRBD1 matching over 7 bases. The CDR3 is 17 residues long. The junction had 17 bases not matched to a gene; V was cut back by 4 bases and J by 4 bases. Germline CDR1 reads SGHRS; CDR2 reads YFSETQ. CDR3 residues: CASSPEERGTEAYEQYF. CDR3 bases: TGCGCCAGCAGCCCCGAGGAGAGGGGGACAGAAGCTTACGAGCAGTACTTC.

The chain carries TRBV27 and TRBJ2-7, with 7 nucleotides matching TRBD1. The CDR3 contains 14 residues. J was trimmed by 2 bases and V by 3 bases; bases with no gene match: 4. In germline, CDR1 is MNHEY, CDR2 SMNVEV (reference sequence). The CDR3 DNA is TGTGCCAGCAGTTTCCGGGACAGAACCTACGAGCAGTACTTC. Protein: CASSFRDRTYEQYF.

The V gene is TRBV15, the J gene TRBJ2-2, with a possible D match to TRBD1 (5 bases). There are 15 residues in the CDR3. Germline-derived CDR1 and CDR2 are LNHNV and YYDKDF (reference sequence). Trimming removed 3 bases at V and 4 bases at J, with 12 bases between. The CDR3 spells CATSSGHPGTGELFF. The DNA for the CDR3 is TGTGCCACCAGCAGTGGACACCCAGGCACCGGGGAGCTGTTTTTT.

The rearrangement uses TRBV9 and TRBJ2-3, with a tentative D call TRBD2 (5 bases). The CDR3 loop spans 13 amino acids. V was clipped by 0 bases and J by 3 bases, with 5 bases between them. The germline V gene encodes CDR1 SGDLS and CDR2 YYNGEE. CDR3: CASSVGRTDTQYF. CDR3 nucleotides: TGTGCCAGCAGCGTAGGGAGGACAGATACGCAGTATTTT.

This clone was seen only once. The CDR3 DNA reads as TGTGCCAGCAGCTTAGGACCTATCTATGAGCAGTTCTTC. This encodes CASSLGPIYEQFF. The chain couples TRBV7-9 to TRBJ2-1, with no clear D. Per the germline V gene, CDR1 is SEHNR and CDR2 is FQNEAQ (reference sequence). This CDR3 has 13 amino acids. V was pared by 1 base and J by 8 bases, with 9 bases between.